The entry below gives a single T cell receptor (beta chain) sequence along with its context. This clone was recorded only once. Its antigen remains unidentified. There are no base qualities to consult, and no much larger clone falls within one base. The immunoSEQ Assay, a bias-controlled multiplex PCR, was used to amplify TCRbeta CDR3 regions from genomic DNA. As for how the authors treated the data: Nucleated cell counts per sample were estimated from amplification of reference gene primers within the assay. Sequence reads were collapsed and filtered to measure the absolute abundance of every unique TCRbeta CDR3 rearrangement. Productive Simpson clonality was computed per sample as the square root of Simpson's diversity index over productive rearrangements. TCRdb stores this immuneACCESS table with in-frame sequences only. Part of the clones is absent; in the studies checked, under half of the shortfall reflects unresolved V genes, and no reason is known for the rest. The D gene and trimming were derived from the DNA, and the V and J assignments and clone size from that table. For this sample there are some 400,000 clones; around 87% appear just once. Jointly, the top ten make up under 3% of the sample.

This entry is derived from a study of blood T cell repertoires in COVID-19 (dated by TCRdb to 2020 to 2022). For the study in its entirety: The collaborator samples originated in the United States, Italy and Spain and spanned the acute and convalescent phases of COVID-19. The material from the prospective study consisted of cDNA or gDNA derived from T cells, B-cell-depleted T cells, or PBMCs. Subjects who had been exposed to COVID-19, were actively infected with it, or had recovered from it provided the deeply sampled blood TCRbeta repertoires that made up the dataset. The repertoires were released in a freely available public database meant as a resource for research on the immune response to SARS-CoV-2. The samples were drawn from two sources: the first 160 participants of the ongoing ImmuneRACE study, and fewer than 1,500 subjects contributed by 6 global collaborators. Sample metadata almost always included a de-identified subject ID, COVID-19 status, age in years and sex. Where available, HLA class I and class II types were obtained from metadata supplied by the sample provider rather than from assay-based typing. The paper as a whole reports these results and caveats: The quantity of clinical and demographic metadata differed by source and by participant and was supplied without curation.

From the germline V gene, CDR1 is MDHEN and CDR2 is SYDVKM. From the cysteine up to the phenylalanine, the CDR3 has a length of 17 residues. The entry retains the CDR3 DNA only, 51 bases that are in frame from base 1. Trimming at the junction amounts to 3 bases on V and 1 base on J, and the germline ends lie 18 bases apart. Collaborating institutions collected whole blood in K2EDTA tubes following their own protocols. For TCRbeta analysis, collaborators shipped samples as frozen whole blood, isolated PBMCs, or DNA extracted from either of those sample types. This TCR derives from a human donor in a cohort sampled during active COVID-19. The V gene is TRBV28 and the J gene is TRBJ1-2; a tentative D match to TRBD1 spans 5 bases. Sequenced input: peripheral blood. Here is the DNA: TGTGCCAGCAGTTTGGGGGTATCGGGAGTAGGTAACTATGGCTACACCTTC. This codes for CASSLGVSGVGNYGYTF.